The rows below give T cell receptor beta chains drawn from one sample of a study of regulatory T cells in long-lasting Graves disease. TCRdb called the multiplex PCR reads again in MiXCR, with one record for every CDR3 protein. The sample holds fewer than 650,000 distinct CDR3 sequences; approximately 16% are singletons and the top ten take approximately 12%. These sequences were also reported in another study, on T cells in Graves' hyperthyroidism and ophthalmopathy.

The material was peripheral blood mononuclear cells (PBMCs), obtained at new diagnosis, from a patient treated with antithyroid drugs. The receptors originated from a man aged 18 to 29 with Graves disease. The CDR3 runs from the conserved cysteine through the conserved F or W. The D gene is left open where the match is weak. Clone size is shown for a subset of rows, as once, few, many or a class of expanded clone.

D | size | J | V | DNA | CDR3
. | many | TRBJ2-5 | TRBV12-3/TRBV12-4 | TGTGCCAGCACCGACGGGACGTCAGGGGAGACCCAGTACTTC | CASTDGTSGETQYF
TRBD2 | many | TRBJ2-1 | TRBV5-1 | TGCGCCAGCACCCCGCCGGGGGGGTTCTACAATGAGCAGTTCTTC | CASTPPGGFYNEQFF
TRBD1 | many | TRBJ2-1 | TRBV5-1 | TGCGCCAGCAGCTATCCCGGGACAGCCAATGAGCAGTTCTTC | CASSYPGTANEQFF
. | many | TRBJ2-7 | TRBV12-3/TRBV12-4 | TGTGCCAGCAGTTTGACCCTCGGGGCCGCCTACGAGCAGTACTTC | CASSLTLGAAYEQYF
TRBD1 | many | TRBJ2-1 | TRBV12-3/TRBV12-4 | TGTGCCAGCAGTTTAGTACAGGGGGACAATGAGCAGTTCTTC | CASSLVQGDNEQFF
TRBD2 | many | TRBJ2-7 | TRBV28 | TGTGCCAGCAGTTTACCTAGCGGGATTTACGAGCAGTACTTC | CASSLPSGIYEQYF
. | few | TRBJ1-5 | TRBV19 | TGTGCCAGTAGTATAAGCCGGTCACCTAGTAGCAATCAGCCCCAGCATTTT | CASSISRSPSSNQPQHF
. | many | TRBJ2-1 | TRBV30 | TGTGCCTGGAGTGTTGGGGATCTACAGTTCTTC | CAWSVGDLQFF
. | few | TRBJ2-5 | TRBV5-5 | TGTGCCAGCAGCTTTGGTAGGGAAGAGACCCAGTACTTC | CASSFGREETQYF
. | few | TRBJ1-1 | TRBV24-1 | TGTGCCACCAGTGGGATAGGCACTGAAGCTTTCTTT | CATSGIGTEAFF
. | once | TRBJ2-1 | TRBV18 | TGTGCCAGCTCACCAAGGCAGGGAGGCGCCGGGAGCTCCTACAATGAGCAGTTCTTC | CASSPRQGGAGSSYNEQFF
TRBD2 | . | TRBJ2-5 | TRBV11-2 | TGTGCCAGCAGATCCCCCGCCCGGACTAGCGGGACACAAGAGACCCAGTACTTC | CASRSPARTSGTQETQYF
. | . | TRBJ1-2 | TRBV19 | TGTGCCAGTAGTACGATAGGTACGGCCCTCTATGGCTACACCTTC | CASSTIGTALYGYTF
. | many | TRBJ1-5 | TRBV12-5 | TGTGCTAGTGGTCCCGGACTCGATCAGCCCCAGCATTTT | CASGPGLDQPQHF
TRBD2 | few | TRBJ2-2 | TRBV3-1 | TGTGCCAGCAGCCAGCTGGGACTAGGGAACACCGGGGAGCTGTTTTTT | CASSQLGLGNTGELFF
. | many | TRBJ2-7 | TRBV5-1 | TGCGCCAGCAGCTTCCCGGACGACTCCTACGAGCAGTACTTC | CASSFPDDSYEQYF
. | many | TRBJ1-1 | TRBV5-5 | TGTGCCAGCAGCTTGTATCGGGGGTTGAAGACTGAAGCTTTCTTT | CASSLYRGLKTEAFF
. | few | TRBJ2-4 | TRBV12-3/TRBV12-4 | TGTGCCAGCAGGCAGACAGGAGTAAACATTCAGTACTTC | CASRQTGVNIQYF
. | many | TRBJ1-5 | TRBV28 | TGTGCCAGCAGTTTAGATGGGACACGGAATCAGCCCCAGCATTTT | CASSLDGTRNQPQHF
TRBD2 | many | TRBJ2-7 | TRBV28 | TGTGCCAGCAGGGGGGGGATTGGCGAGCAGTACTTC | CASRGGIGEQYF
TRBD2 | . | TRBJ2-1 | TRBV5-1 | TGCGCCAGCAGCTTACGAGCGGGAGCGTCCCGAAATGAGCAGTTCTTC | CASSLRAGASRNEQFF
TRBD1 | few | TRBJ1-4 | TRBV5-1 | TGCGCCAGCAGCTCGGACAGGGCTAATGAAAAACTGTTTTTT | CASSSDRANEKLFF
TRBD2 | many | TRBJ2-1 | TRBV20-1 | TGCAGTGCTTATTCCCCTAGCGGGAGAGGGGGTGAGCAGTTCTTC | CSAYSPSGRGGEQFF
. | . | TRBJ1-1 | TRBV19 | TGTGCCAGTTTCACAGGGAGACACAACACTGAAGCTTTCTTT | CASFTGRHNTEAFF
TRBD2 | few | TRBJ2-2 | TRBV5-1 | TGCGCCAGCAGCTTGGATAAGCTAGCGGGAGCCGGGGAGCTGTTTTTT | CASSLDKLAGAGELFF
. | few | TRBJ2-1 | TRBV5-4 | TGTGCCAGCAGCTTTGTAAGGGATGAGTACAATGAGCAGTTCTTC | CASSFVRDEYNEQFF
. | few | TRBJ2-1 | TRBV7-9 | TGTGCCAGCTCATCCCATCTCCGCAGGGGCAATGAGCAGTTCTTC | CASSSHLRRGNEQFF
. | few | TRBJ2-3 | TRBV24-1 | TGTGCCACCCGAGGGACACCTAGCACAGATACGCAGTATTTT | CATRGTPSTDTQYF
. | few | TRBJ2-1 | TRBV27 | TGTGCCAGCAGTTTAAATGTAGTGAGTTCAGCACCCCTTTACAATGAGCAGTTCTTC | CASSLNVVSSAPLYNEQFF
. | many | TRBJ2-7 | TRBV5-1 | TGCGCCAGCAGCCGCAGGGCCAGCTCCTACGAGCAGTACTTC | CASSRRASSYEQYF
. | many | TRBJ1-6 | TRBV20-1 | TGCAGTGCTAGAGATCGCGGGGCAAGTAATTCACCCCTCCACTTT | CSARDRGASNSPLHF
. | few | TRBJ2-3 | TRBV7-2 | TGTGCCAGCAGCTCTTCGCGGTCGAGCACAGATACGCAGTATTTT | CASSSSRSSTDTQYF
TRBD2 | . | TRBJ2-7 | TRBV24-1 | TGTGCCACCAGTGATGGTTCTAGCGGGTACGAGCAGTACTTC | CATSDGSSGYEQYF
TRBD2 | many | TRBJ2-5 | TRBV13 | TGTGCCAGCAGCGGGACCGGGGGGGAGACCCAGTACTTC | CASSGTGGETQYF
TRBD1 | . | TRBJ2-5 | TRBV20-1 | TGCAGTGCTCCGCCGGGGACAGGACCTCGGGAGACCCAGTACTTC | CSAPPGTGPRETQYF
TRBD2 | many | TRBJ2-1 | TRBV11-3 | TGTGCCAGCAGCCCCCGGGCTAGCGGTGCCTCCTACAATGAGCAGTTCTTC | CASSPRASGASYNEQFF
TRBD1 | . | TRBJ2-2 | TRBV18 | TGTGCCAGCTCACTGGGGACAGGAGAGAACACCGGGGAGCTGTTTTTT | CASSLGTGENTGELFF
TRBD2 | . | TRBJ2-3 | TRBV30 | TGTGCCTGGGTAGCGGGAGGGCCCACAGATACGCAGTATTTT | CAWVAGGPTDTQYF
. | . | TRBJ2-3 | TRBV29-1 | TGCAGCGTTGAAGAAGCGCACAGCACAGATACGCAGTATTTT | CSVEEAHSTDTQYF
TRBD2 | once | TRBJ2-1 | TRBV7-9 | TGTGCCAGCAGCCCGGGACTAGAGCGGGCCAATGAGCAGTTCTTC | CASSPGLERANEQFF
. | . | TRBJ2-1 | TRBV11-2 | TGTGCCAGCAGCTTTCTGGGGGCGGTGTCCTACAATGAGCAGTTCTTC | CASSFLGAVSYNEQFF
. | few | TRBJ1-6 | TRBV5-1 | TGCGCCAGCAGCTTGGTGGCAGTCCTGTATAATTCACCCCTCCACTTT | CASSLVAVLYNSPLHF
TRBD1 | . | TRBJ1-2 | TRBV11-1 | TGTGCCAGCAGTACCGGGACAGGGGGCACTGGCTATGGCTACACCTTC | CASSTGTGGTGYGYTF
TRBD1 | many | TRBJ2-7 | TRBV7-9 | TGTGCCAGCAGCTCAAACTCCGGGACAGGACGCTACGAGCAGTACTTC | CASSSNSGTGRYEQYF
. | few | TRBJ1-5 | TRBV12-5 | TGTGCTAGGGCCCTTGGGGGGGCGCCTCGAGGTAATCAGCCCCAGCATTTT | CARALGGAPRGNQPQHF
. | . | TRBJ1-2 | TRBV20-1 | TGCAGTGCTAGAGAGGCAGAACAGGACTTCTATGGCTACACCTTC | CSAREAEQDFYGYTF
TRBD2 | . | TRBJ2-3 | TRBV19 | TGTGCCAGTAGTCCCCTCTGGACTAGCGGGCGAACCACAGATACGCAGTATTTT | CASSPLWTSGRTTDTQYF
. | . | TRBJ2-1 | TRBV5-1 | TGCGCCAGCAGACTGGAGAGCCCGAACAATGAGCAGTTCTTC | CASRLESPNNEQFF
TRBD2 | many | TRBJ2-3 | TRBV12-3/TRBV12-4 | TGTGCCAGCAGCCGGGAGGGGACGCAGTATTTT | CASSREGTQYF
. | . | TRBJ2-7 | TRBV29-1 | TGCAGCGCCGGGACTCTGCACTCCTACGAGCAGTACTTC | CSAGTLHSYEQYF
TRBD1 | . | TRBJ1-2 | TRBV27 | TGTGCCAGCAGTTTTCGGGACAGGCTTCGGAATGGCTACACCTTC | CASSFRDRLRNGYTF
. | . | TRBJ1-4 | TRBV7-9 | TGTGCCAGCGCGCCGGGACGGCAGAATGAAAAACTGTTTTTT | CASAPGRQNEKLFF
TRBD1 | . | TRBJ2-7 | TRBV5-6 | TGTGCCAGCAGCTCGGGGACAGGGGACGAGCAGTACTTC | CASSSGTGDEQYF
TRBD1 | few | TRBJ2-2 | TRBV7-9 | TGTGCCAGCAGCTTAGCCTGGGACAGGGCCGGGGAGCTGTTTTTT | CASSLAWDRAGELFF
. | many | TRBJ1-1 | TRBV29-1 | TGCAGCGGCCTAGCCAGGGCGAACACTGAAGCTTTCTTT | CSGLARANTEAFF